This T cell receptor (beta chain) was documented in a study of control samples from healthy donors and cancer patients. In germline, CDR1 is SGHVS, CDR2 FNYEAQ. The CDR3 spans 17 residues. J was trimmed by 2 bases and V by 5 bases; bases with no gene match: 10. TCRdb's table, derived via immunoSEQ multiplex PCR, lists solely in-frame clones and lacks some. The table has around 130,000 clones, about nine tenths seen once. The specimen sequenced was PBMCs. V is TRBV7-6 and J is TRBJ1-4; 8 nucleotides agree with TRBD1. The TCR comes from a man aged 50-59 years with head and neck cancer. The CDR3 sequence is CASSRYQGAQTNEKLFF. Written as DNA, the CDR3 is TGTGCCAGCAGCCGATACCAGGGGGCGCAGACTAATGAAAAACTGTTTTTT. Based on the CDR3 plus reference TRBV7-6 and TRBJ1-4, the full variable domain is GAGVSQSPRYKVTKRGQDVALRCDPISGHVSLYWYRQALGQGPEFLTYFNYEAQQDKSGLPNDRFSAERPEGSISTLTIQRTEQRDSAMYRCASSRYQGAQTNEKLFFGSGTQLSVL.